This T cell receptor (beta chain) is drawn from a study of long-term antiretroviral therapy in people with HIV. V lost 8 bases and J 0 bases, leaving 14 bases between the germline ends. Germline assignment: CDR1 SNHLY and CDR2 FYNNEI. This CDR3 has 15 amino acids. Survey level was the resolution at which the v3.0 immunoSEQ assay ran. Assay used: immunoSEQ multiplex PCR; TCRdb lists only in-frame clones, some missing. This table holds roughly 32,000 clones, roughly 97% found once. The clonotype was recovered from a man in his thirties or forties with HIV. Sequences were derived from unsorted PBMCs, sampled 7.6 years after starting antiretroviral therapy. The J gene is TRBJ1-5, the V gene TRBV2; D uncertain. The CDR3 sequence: CASSGDPYSNQPQHF. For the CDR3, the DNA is TGTGCCAGCTCGGGAGACCCGTATAGCAATCAGCCCCAGCATTTT.